One and the same sample provided the 4 T cell receptor beta chains below, sequenced in a study of T-cell memory formation after mild COVID-19. TCRdb analysed the 5' RACE reads with MiXCR anew, one entry per CDR3 protein. Among 100,000 to 150,000 distinct CDR3 sequences, less than 6.5% were seen once, and the ten largest hold 2% to 2.5%. Sequenced material: PBMCs or a T cell subset sorted from them (not recorded which). These receptors all stem from an adult woman who had mild COVID-19 (a few samples of this study predate the infection). Cell type and time point are not known.

J is TRBJ2-7 and V is TRBV20-1; the D is unclear. The CDR3 is made up of 13 amino acids. Trimming removed 2 bases at V and 9 bases at J, with 17 bases between. The germline V gene encodes CDR1 DFQATT and CDR2 SNEGSKA (reference sequence). This CDR3 is CSARSGSSVGQYF. For the CDR3, the DNA is TGCAGTGCTAGATCAGGTAGTTCAGTCGGGCAGTACTTC.

The chain has TRBV3-1 and TRBJ2-1; 8 bases are a match to TRBD2. J was trimmed by 4 bases and V by 1 base; bases with no gene match: 6. Germline V gives CDR1 LGHDT, CDR2 YNNKEL (reference sequence). The CDR3 has 16 residues. The CDR3 loop is CASSQGTGGGYNEQFF. CDR3 nucleotides: TGTGCCAGCAGCCAAGGAACGGGAGGGGGTTACAATGAGCAGTTCTTC.

V is TRBV7-7 and J is TRBJ2-3, with D uncertain. The CDR3 spans 13 residues. V lost 4 bases and J lost 3, with 8 bases in between. The V gene's germline CDR1 is SSHAT and CDR2 FNYEAQ (reference sequence). Written as DNA, the CDR3 is TGTGCCAGCAGCTATATGGGGACAGATACGCAGTATTTT. It yields the protein CASSYMGTDTQYF. Supplemented by reference TRBV7-7 and TRBJ2-3, the full variable domain reads GAGVSQSPRYKVTKRGQDVTLRCDPISSHATLYWYQQALGQGPEFLTYFNYEAQPDKSGLPSDRFSAERPEGSISTLTIQRTEQRDSAMYRCASSYMGTDTQYFGPGTRLTVL.

This clonotype was detected a few times. The chain employs TRBV6-5 and TRBJ2-7, with 9 nucleotides matching TRBD2. V lost 6 bases, J lost 0 bases, and 12 bases stayed unmatched. Germline lookup yields CDR1 MNHEY and CDR2 SVGAGI. This CDR3 spans 17 amino acids. CDR3 region: CASSQSGGLANSYEQYF. The CDR3 DNA reads as TGTGCCAGCAGCCAATCCGGGGGACTAGCCAACTCCTACGAGCAGTACTTC.